The 30 T cell receptor beta chains in this list originate from one sample, sequenced in a study of blood T cell repertoires in COVID-19. TCRdb keeps only in-frame clones here, not all; method: immunoSEQ multiplex PCR. This sample has under 200,000 clones, with 87% found just once. The sample comprised peripheral blood. Receptors were obtained from a man aged 60 to 69 with active or convalescent COVID-19.

The chain employs TRBV19 and TRBJ1-1, with 8 nucleotides matching TRBD1. The CDR3 consists of 16 residues. Unmatched junction bases numbered 13, after V lost 4 bases and J lost 6 bases. CDR1 and CDR2 from the germline V gene are LNHDA and SQIVND (reference sequence). Here the CDR3 DNA reads TGTGCCAGTAGTAAATTTCAGGGGGCGCTTAGCTCTGAAGCTTTCTTT. Translating gives CASSKFQGALSSEAFF.

The chain has TRBV11-1 and TRBJ1-2, with D tentatively TRBD1 (6 bases). The CDR3 extends over 16 amino acids. Trimming took 3 bases from V and 6 from J, leaving 20 bases between them. Germline V gene lookup returns CDR1 SGHAT and CDR2 FQDESV (reference sequence). CDR3 loop: CASSLTPAGGSNGYTF. The CDR3 DNA sequence: TGTGCCAGCAGCTTGACTCCCGCGGGGGGCAGTAATGGCTACACCTTC.

In the case of this clone: The sample has other DNA sequences that encode this CDR3 too. This sequence joins TRBV5-6 and TRBJ2-5; D not certain. The CDR3 spans 11 residues. Germline CDR1 is SGHDT and CDR2 is YYEEEE. V dropped 4 bases and J dropped 4 bases, with 5 bases sitting between them. This chain's CDR3 is CASSLRETQYF. Here the CDR3 DNA reads TGTGCCAGCAGCCTCCGAGAGACCCAGTACTTC.

The chain uses TRBV5-1 and TRBJ1-2, with D tentatively TRBD1 (5 bases). The V gene's germline CDR1 is SGHRS and CDR2 YFSETQ. V was trimmed by 5 bases and J by 1 base, leaving 9 bases between them. The length of the CDR3 is 13 residues. CDR3 bases: TGCGCCAGCAGTCATGACAGTAACTATGGCTACACCTTC. Translation gives CASSHDSNYGYTF. Supplemented by reference TRBV5-1 and TRBJ1-2, the full variable domain reads KAGVTQTPRYLIKTRGQQVTLSCSPISGHRSVSWYQQTPGQGLQFLFEYFSETQRNKGNFPGRFSGRQFSNSRSEMNVSTLELGDSALYLCASSHDSNYGYTFGSGTRLTVV.

The CDR3 is CASSYPAGGLTDTQYF. In DNA, the CDR3 is TGTGCCAGCAGTTATCCAGCGGGGGGGCTCACAGATACGCAGTATTTT. The rearrangement joins TRBV2 to TRBJ2-3; TRBD2 agrees at 10 bases. The CDR3 is 16 residues long. Germline loops: CDR1 SNHLY, CDR2 FYNNEI. V shed 5 bases and J 2 bases; nucleotides not matched to a gene: 7.

This chain uses TRBV19 with TRBJ1-6; 10 nucleotides align to TRBD1. Germline-derived CDR1 and CDR2 are LNHDA and SQIVND (reference sequence). This CDR3 has 14 residues. Germline trimming cut 10 bases from V and 8 bases from J; bases unmatched to any gene: 8. CDR3 loop: CATQTGGADSPLHF. In DNA, the CDR3 is TGTGCCACCCAGACAGGGGGCGCAGATTCACCCCTCCACTTT.

The CDR3 region has the DNA TGTGCCACCAGCAGAGATCCAGGGGAAGCGACCCAGTACTTC. Translation: CATSRDPGEATQYF. This chain connects TRBV15 to TRBJ2-5; possibly TRBD1 for D (6 bases). The CDR3 length is 14 residues. CDR1 is LNHNV, CDR2 YYDKDF, per germline (reference sequence). Trimming left V 0 bases short and J 7 bases short, with 12 bases between. Looking up the rest from reference TRBV15 and TRBJ2-5 gives the full variable domain: DAMVIQNPRYQVTQFGKPVTLSCSQTLNHNVMYWYQQKSSQAPKLLFHYYDKDFNNEADTPDNFQSRRPNTSFCFLDIRSPGLGDTAMYLCATSRDPGEATQYFGPGTRLLVL.

The V and J genes are TRBV7-6 and TRBJ2-5, with 7 bases fitting TRBD2. J was trimmed by 4 bases and V by 1 base; bases with no gene match: 9. The CDR3 has 16 amino acids. Looked up from germline, CDR1 is SGHVS and CDR2 is FNYEAQ. The CDR3 DNA reads as TGTGCCAGCAGCTTAGAGGGTACGGGGAGGGGAGAGACCCAGTACTTC. This codes for CASSLEGTGRGETQYF.

The chain employs TRBV6-5 and TRBJ2-7, with 9 bases aligning to TRBD1. The CDR3 consists of 14 residues. V lost 6 bases to trimming and J lost 1 base; unmatched junction nucleotides: 4. Germline V CDR1 and CDR2: MNHEY, SVGAGI. CDR3 region: CASSQGQGSYEQYF. The CDR3 DNA reads TGTGCCAGCAGCCAGGGACAGGGATCCTACGAGCAGTACTTC.

V and J are TRBV6-4 and TRBJ2-3; 8 nucleotides line up with TRBD1. CDR3 length: 15 amino acids. CDR1 is MRHNA and CDR2 is SNTAGT in the germline V gene. The trim removed 6 bases at V and 2 bases at J, leaving 7 bases unmatched. CDR3 nucleotide sequence: TGTGCCAGCAGCCCAACAGGGGGAATCACAGATACGCAGTATTTT. Translation: CASSPTGGITDTQYF.

This clone was picked up one time. The gene calls are TRBV29-1 and TRBJ2-5, with a possible D match to TRBD1 (5 bases). Germline CDR1 SQVTM, CDR2 ANQGSEA. The CDR3 sequence is 12 residues long. The ends were cut back, 3 bases at V and 5 bases at J, with 10 bases in the middle. CDR3 coding DNA: TGCAGCGTTGATGTAGGGGCCGAGACCCAGTACTTC. Its protein product is CSVDVGAETQYF.

The gene calls are TRBV4-1 and TRBJ2-1; TRBD2 agrees at 9 bases. V shed 4 bases and J 4 bases; nucleotides not matched to a gene: 14. Per the germline V gene, CDR1 is MGHRA and CDR2 is YSYEKL. This CDR3 has 18 amino acids. As DNA, the CDR3 is TGCGCCAGCAGCCCCTGGGCGCGAGCGGGGGGTCTATACAATGAGCAGTTCTTC. It encodes CASSPWARAGGLYNEQFF.

This chain connects TRBV19 to TRBJ2-7; possibly TRBD1 for D (6 bases). This CDR3 is 13 amino acids long. The germline V gene encodes CDR1 LNHDA and CDR2 SQIVND (reference sequence). V lost 5 bases and J 3 bases, leaving 11 bases between the germline ends. The CDR3 loop reads CASSRQVDYEQYF. Written as DNA, the CDR3 is TGTGCCAGTAGTCGACAGGTCGACTACGAGCAGTACTTC.

The J gene is TRBJ1-2, the V gene TRBV19; tentatively, D is TRBD1 (5 bases). With 7 bases removed from V and 2 bases from J, the gap between germline ends came to 11 bases. The V gene's germline CDR1 is LNHDA and CDR2 SQIVND (reference sequence). This CDR3 comprises 13 residues. DNA of the CDR3: TGTGCCAGTAAGCCGGACAAGAACTATGGCTACACCTTC. Protein product: CASKPDKNYGYTF.

The rearrangement uses TRBV5-1 and TRBJ2-3, with 8 bases fitting TRBD1. CDR1 is SGHRS and CDR2 is YFSETQ in the germline V gene. J was trimmed by 0 bases and V by 4 bases; bases with no gene match: 1. The CDR3 length is 14 residues. The CDR3 protein is CASSQGASTDTQYF. The CDR3 region has the DNA TGCGCCAGCAGCCAGGGGGCGAGCACAGATACGCAGTATTTT. Filled out from reference TRBV5-1 and TRBJ2-3, the complete variable domain reads KAGVTQTPRYLIKTRGQQVTLSCSPISGHRSVSWYQQTPGQGLQFLFEYFSETQRNKGNFPGRFSGRQFSNSRSEMNVSTLELGDSALYLCASSQGASTDTQYFGPGTRLTVL.

This clone was picked up one time. Different DNA sequences within this sample yield the same CDR3. The rearrangement uses TRBV19 and TRBJ1-2; the D gene is possibly TRBD1 (6 bases). The germline V and J ends were trimmed by 4 bases and 8 bases, with 14 bases remaining between them. There are 13 residues in the CDR3. Looked up from germline, CDR1 is LNHDA and CDR2 is SQIVND (reference sequence). In nucleotides, the CDR3 is TGTGCCAGTAGTAGGGGGCAGGGGAACGGCTACACCTTC. Its protein product is CASSRGQGNGYTF. Based on the CDR3 plus reference TRBV19 and TRBJ1-2, the full variable domain is DGGITQSPKYLFRKEGQNVTLSCEQNLNHDAMYWYRQDPGQGLRLIYYSQIVNDFQKGDIAEGYSVSREKKESFPLTVTSAQKNPTAFYLCASSRGQGNGYTFGSGTRLTVV.

The rearrangement joins TRBV19 to TRBJ2-7; D perhaps matches TRBD2 (5 bases). Trimming shortened V by 8 bases and J by 7 bases, and 18 bases separated the two germline ends. Germline V gene data show CDR1 as LNHDA and CDR2 as SQIVND (reference sequence). This CDR3 is built from 13 residues. The CDR3 nucleotides are TGTGCCAGTTCCGAGGGTTCTGTCCGGGAGCAGTACTTC. It is translated as CASSEGSVREQYF.

The chain combines TRBV11-1 with TRBJ2-7; 9 positions agree with TRBD1. CDR1 is SGHAT and CDR2 is FQDESV in the germline V gene (reference sequence). The trim removed 3 bases at V and 2 bases at J, leaving 5 bases unmatched. The length of the CDR3 is 15 residues. CDR3 coding DNA: TGTGCCAGCAGCTTTGCGACAGGGGGGGCCTACGAGCAGTACTTC. Protein product: CASSFATGGAYEQYF.

The chain uses TRBV5-1 and TRBJ2-5; the match to TRBD1 covers 10 bases. Looked up from germline, CDR1 is SGHRS and CDR2 is YFSETQ. V shed 3 bases and J 5 bases; nucleotides not matched to a gene: 7. This CDR3 contains 15 residues. The CDR3 region has the DNA TGCGCCAGCAGCTCGGACAGGGGGAGAGGGGAGACCCAGTACTTC. This translates into CASSSDRGRGETQYF.

The genes are TRBV9 and TRBJ2-5; 11 bases fit TRBD2. This CDR3 region has 16 residues. Germline assignment: CDR1 SGDLS and CDR2 YYNGEE. With 4 bases clipped from V and 5 bases from J, the junction kept 10 bases outside the gene matches. The CDR3 DNA reads TGTGCCAGCAGCCCCACTAGCGGGGGAACGGTGGAGACCCAGTACTTC. Protein: CASSPTSGGTVETQYF. Supplemented by reference TRBV9 and TRBJ2-5, the full variable domain reads DSGVTQTPKHLITATGQRVTLRCSPRSGDLSVYWYQQSLDQGLQFLIQYYNGEERAKGNILERFSAQQFPDLHSELNLSSLELGDSALYFCASSPTSGGTVETQYFGPGTRLLVL.

The rearrangement joins TRBV25-1 to TRBJ1-2; no firm D call. Germline values: CDR1 MGHDK, CDR2 SYGVNS. The CDR3 sequence is 13 residues long. V was pared by 3 bases and J by 8 bases, with 13 bases between. In nucleotides, the CDR3 is TGTGCCAGCAGTGAGAAGGGAGTAGGGGGCTACACCTTC. Its translation is CASSEKGVGGYTF.

The V and J genes are TRBV5-1 and TRBJ1-2, with a possible D match to TRBD1 (6 bases). V was shortened by 2 bases and J by 4 bases, with 12 bases between the two germline ends. This CDR3 comprises 14 residues. The germline V gene encodes CDR1 SGHRS and CDR2 YFSETQ. The CDR3 DNA follows: TGCGCCAGCAGCTTAGGGACAAACGTCTATGGCTACACCTTC. Amino acids: CASSLGTNVYGYTF.

With regard to this clone: Compared with germline, one end of the junction differs, possibly owing to a read error. The chain links TRBV9 to TRBJ1-2; 8 bases fit TRBD1. The CDR3 has 14 amino acids. CDR1 is SGDLS and CDR2 is YYNGEE in the germline V gene. The CDR3 bases are TGTGCCAGCAGCGTAGCCCCCCGGGACAGGTCCCTCGCCTTC. Translating gives CASSVAPRDRSLAF.

This sequence joins TRBV4-1 and TRBJ2-5; TRBD2 matches 9 bases. Germline V gene lookup returns CDR1 MGHRA and CDR2 YSYEKL. The CDR3 is 15 residues long. V lost 0 bases to trimming and J lost 8 bases; unmatched junction nucleotides: 7. CDR3 bases: TGCGCCAGCAGCCAAGAAGGGACTAGCCACATAACCCAGTACTTC. Its protein product is CASSQEGTSHITQYF.

The chain recombines TRBV11-2 with TRBJ1-2, with a possible D match to TRBD1 (5 bases). Germline CDR1 and CDR2: SGHAT and FQNNGV. The ends were cut back, 4 bases at V and 4 bases at J, with 16 bases in the middle. The CDR3 covers 15 residues. The CDR3 region is CASSSNRFWTYGYTF. CDR3 sequence (DNA): TGTGCCAGCAGCTCAAACAGGTTTTGGACCTATGGCTACACCTTC.

The genes are TRBV30 and TRBJ1-1, with D unclear. Germline lookup yields CDR1 GTSNPN and CDR2 SVGIG (reference sequence). V lost 2 bases, J lost 0 bases, and 7 bases lay in between. The CDR3 is 13 residues long. The CDR3 spells CAWSRDLNTEAFF. In DNA, the CDR3 is TGTGCCTGGAGTCGCGATCTGAACACTGAAGCTTTCTTT.

The gene calls are TRBV7-3 and TRBJ1-6; TRBD1 is a possible D gene (6 bases). The CDR3 runs to 16 residues. Per the germline V gene, CDR1 is SGHTA and CDR2 is FQGTGA. V was clipped by 4 bases and J by 5 bases, with 15 bases between them. CDR3 nucleotides: TGTGCCAGCAGCTCGCAAGGGGGAAACCATAATTCACCCCTCCACTTT. Protein sequence: CASSSQGGNHNSPLHF.

The chain uses TRBV6-6 and TRBJ2-2, with TRBD1 matching over 8 bases. Germline lookup yields CDR1 MNHNY and CDR2 SVGAGI (reference sequence). V shed 5 bases, J shed 1 base, and the junction held 3 bases outside the gene matches. The CDR3 runs to 15 residues. CDR3 loop: CASSRGTGNTGELFF. As DNA, the CDR3 is TGTGCCAGCAGTCGTGGGACAGGGAACACCGGGGAGCTGTTTTTT.

The chain couples TRBV18 to TRBJ1-6; no firm D call. CDR1 is KGHSH, CDR2 LQKENI, per germline. Trimming pared 3 bases from V and 10 bases from J, leaving 10 bases between. The CDR3 length is 13 residues. The CDR3 nucleotides are TGTGCCAGCTCACCCGGGAATGACTCACCCCTCCACTTT. Amino acids: CASSPGNDSPLHF.

This clone was counted a single time. The chain carries TRBV19 and TRBJ1-1; D might be TRBD1 (6 bases). Germline-derived CDR1 and CDR2 are LNHDA and SQIVND (reference sequence). The CDR3 runs to 17 residues. Trimming removed 5 bases at V and 3 bases at J, with 22 bases between. The CDR3 sequence is CASSLLGAGAEYTEAFF. In DNA, the CDR3 is TGTGCCAGTAGTTTACTAGGAGCAGGGGCGGAGTACACTGAAGCTTTCTTT.